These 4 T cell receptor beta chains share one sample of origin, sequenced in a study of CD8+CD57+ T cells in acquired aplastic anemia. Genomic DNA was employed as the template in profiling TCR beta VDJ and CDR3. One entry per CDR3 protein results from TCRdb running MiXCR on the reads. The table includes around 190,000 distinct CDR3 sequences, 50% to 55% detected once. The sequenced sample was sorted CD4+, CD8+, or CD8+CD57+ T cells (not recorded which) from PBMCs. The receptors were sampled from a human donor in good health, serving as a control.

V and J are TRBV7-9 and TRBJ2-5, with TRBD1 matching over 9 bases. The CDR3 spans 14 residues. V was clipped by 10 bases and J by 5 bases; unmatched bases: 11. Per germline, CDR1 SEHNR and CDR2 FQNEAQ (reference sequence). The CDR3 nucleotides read TGTGCCATCAGTCCTCGACAGGGGGGCGAGACCCAGTACTTC. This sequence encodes CAISPRQGGETQYF.

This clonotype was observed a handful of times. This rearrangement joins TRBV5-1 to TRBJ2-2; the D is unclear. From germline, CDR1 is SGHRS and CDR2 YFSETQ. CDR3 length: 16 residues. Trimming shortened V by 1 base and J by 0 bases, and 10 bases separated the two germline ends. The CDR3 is CASSLSESSNTGELFF. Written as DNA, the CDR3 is TGCGCCAGCAGCTTGAGTGAGAGCTCGAACACCGGGGAGCTGTTTTTT.

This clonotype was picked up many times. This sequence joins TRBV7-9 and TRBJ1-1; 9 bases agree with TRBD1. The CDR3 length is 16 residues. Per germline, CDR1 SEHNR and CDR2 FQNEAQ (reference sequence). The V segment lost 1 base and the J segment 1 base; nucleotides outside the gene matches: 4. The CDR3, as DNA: TGTGCCAGCAGCTTAGGGGACAGGGCGACGAACACTGAAGCTTTCTTT. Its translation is CASSLGDRATNTEAFF.

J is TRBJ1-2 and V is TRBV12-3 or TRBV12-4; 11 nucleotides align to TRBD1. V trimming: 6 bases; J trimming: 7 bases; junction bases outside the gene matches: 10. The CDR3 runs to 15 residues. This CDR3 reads CASSQSRTGGSGYTF. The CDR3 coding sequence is TGTGCCAGCAGCCAATCCCGGACAGGGGGCTCTGGCTACACCTTC.